A few counts support the clone carrying this TCR beta chain. Its specificity is not known. This sample was taken from a study of T cell repertoires in cytomegalovirus infection. MiXCR was run by TCRdb on the reads, yielding one entry per CDR3 protein. The sample contains about 69,000 distinct CDR3 sequences, around 28% of which appear only once. CDR1 and CDR2 (germline): LNHNV, YYDKDF (reference sequence). Trimming took off 3 bases at V and 6 bases at J, with 5 bases between the two ends. This CDR3 spans 12 amino acids. V usage is TRBV15 and J usage is TRBJ2-2; a possible D gene is TRBD1 (5 bases). The TCR was taken from a human donor in good health (CMV status not recorded). Some clones in this sample may be carry-over from other donors' samples. Source: CD8+ T cells from cultured PBMCs, taken from culture after CMV antigen stimulation. The CDR3 loop reads CATSSRAGELFF. The CDR3 nucleotides are TGTGCCACCAGCAGCAGGGCCGGGGAGCTGTTTTTT.